These T cell receptor beta chains were read from a single sample in a study of T-cell memory formation after mild COVID-19. TCRdb redid the calling of the 5' RACE reads with MiXCR, one entry per CDR3 protein. Of 350,000 or so distinct CDR3 sequences detected, roughly 21% appear once; the ten largest clones hold under 15%. The sample taken for sequencing was PBMCs or a T cell subset sorted from them (not recorded which). The receptors stem from an adult woman who had mild COVID-19 (a few samples of this study predate the infection). Cell type and time point are not known. Both conserved end residues are part of each CDR3. D genes are given only for firm matches. Some rows mark clone size as missing; the rest say once, few, many or name a class of expanded clone.

>.|TRBV24-1|TRBJ2-1|TRBD1
CATSEGGQGLISYNEQFF
TGTGCCACCAGTGAGGGAGGACAGGGTCTGATCTCCTACAATGAGCAGTTCTTC
>many|TRBV5-5|TRBJ2-1|TRBD2
CASSQGLAGVNEQFF
TGTGCCAGCAGCCAAGGACTAGCGGGAGTGAATGAGCAGTTCTTC
>.|TRBV3-1|TRBJ2-7|TRBD1
CASSQGTGATVTYEQYF
TGTGCCAGCAGCCAAGGGACAGGGGCGACGGTGACCTACGAGCAGTACTTC
>.|TRBV9|TRBJ2-7|.
CASSVSSTGVYEQYF
TGTGCCAGCAGCGTATCCTCCACTGGGGTCTACGAGCAGTACTTC
>.|TRBV5-5|TRBJ1-1|.
CASSLATMNTEAFF
TGTGCCAGCAGCTTGGCCACTATGAACACTGAAGCTTTCTTT
>few|TRBV7-9|TRBJ2-1|.
CASSPGILEQFF
TGTGCCAGCAGCCCCGGTATCCTAGAGCAGTTCTTC
>few|TRBV5-1|TRBJ2-7|TRBD1
CASSSTGEAYEQYF
TGCGCCAGCAGCTCGACAGGGGAGGCGTACGAGCAGTACTTC
>.|TRBV24-1|TRBJ2-1|.
CATSDFRGYNEQFF
TGTGCCACCAGTGATTTCAGGGGTTACAATGAGCAGTTCTTC
>few|TRBV5-1|TRBJ1-2|.
CASSLYSLRGYTF
TGCGCCAGCAGCTTGTACAGCCTTCGAGGCTACACCTTC
>.|TRBV7-9|TRBJ2-3|TRBD2
CASSLSGTTRGGTDTQYF
TGTGCCAGCAGCTTATCGGGGACTACCCGGGGAGGTACAGATACGCAGTATTTT
>.|TRBV2|TRBJ2-5|.
CASSPRLDSHGETQYF
TGTGCCAGCAGTCCCCGACTGGACTCTCACGGAGAGACCCAGTACTTC
>few|TRBV7-9|TRBJ2-7|.
CASSLRPYYEQYF
TGTGCCAGCAGCTTAAGACCTTACTACGAGCAGTACTTC
>few|TRBV11-2|TRBJ2-3|TRBD1
CASSWRTGRGADTQYF
TGTGCCAGCAGCTGGAGGACAGGAAGGGGTGCAGATACGCAGTATTTT
>.|TRBV29-1|TRBJ2-5|.
CSVVAARLIQETQYF
TGCAGCGTTGTAGCGGCACGCCTAATACAAGAGACCCAGTACTTC
>.|TRBV7-2|TRBJ1-2|.
CASSQMTGYAGYTF
TGTGCCAGCAGCCAGATGACAGGCTATGCCGGCTACACCTTC
>few|TRBV5-1|TRBJ2-3|.
CASSPSGQSGGDTQYF
TGCGCCAGCAGCCCCAGCGGACAGTCGGGGGGCGATACGCAGTATTTT
>few|TRBV18|TRBJ2-5|TRBD2
CASSPQAGRETQYF
TGTGCCAGCTCACCTCAAGCGGGAAGAGAGACCCAGTACTTC
>few|TRBV7-9|TRBJ2-1|TRBD2
CASSLQGGFSYNEQFF
TGTGCCAGCAGCTTGCAGGGAGGGTTCTCCTACAATGAGCAGTTCTTC
>few|TRBV11-2|TRBJ1-4|TRBD1
CASSKGQGDNEKLFF
TGTGCCAGCAGCAAAGGACAGGGTGATAATGAAAAACTGTTTTTT
>few|TRBV24-1|TRBJ2-1|.
CATSVGGSYNEQFF
TGTGCCACCAGTGTGGGGGGCTCCTACAATGAGCAGTTCTTC
>.|TRBV5-1|TRBJ2-1|TRBD1
CASSFSTGYNEQFF
TGCGCCAGCAGCTTCTCGACAGGGTACAATGAGCAGTTCTTC
>.|TRBV30|TRBJ2-5|.
CAWSVGEETQYF
TGTGCCTGGAGTGTCGGTGAGGAGACCCAGTACTTC
>few|TRBV12-3/TRBV12-4|TRBJ2-5|TRBD2
CASSLSLAGRETQYF
TGTGCCAGCAGCCTGTCACTAGCGGGAAGAGAGACCCAGTACTTC
>many|TRBV12-3/TRBV12-4|TRBJ2-7|.
CASSPFPQEGEQYF
TGTGCCAGCAGCCCCTTTCCCCAGGAGGGCGAGCAGTACTTC
>.|TRBV7-8|TRBJ1-1|.
CASSSGQVEYTEAFF
TGTGCCAGCAGCTCCGGGCAGGTGGAGTACACTGAAGCTTTCTTT
>.|TRBV2|TRBJ2-3|TRBD1
CASIWDRGDTQYF
TGTGCCAGCATCTGGGACAGGGGAGATACGCAGTATTTT
>.|TRBV29-1|TRBJ2-7|TRBD1
CSVPGTGGSEQYF
TGCAGCGTACCCGGGACAGGGGGTAGCGAGCAGTACTTC
>.|TRBV7-2|TRBJ1-3|.
CASSLALLSGNTIYF
TGTGCCAGCAGCTTAGCGCTACTATCTGGAAACACCATATATTTT
>many|TRBV6-5|TRBJ2-1|.
CASSSGGSRAYNEQFF
TGTGCCAGCAGTTCCGGAGGGTCTCGAGCTTACAATGAGCAGTTCTTC
>few|TRBV30|TRBJ2-7|TRBD2
CASRTGGEQYF
TGTGCCTCAAGGACGGGGGGCGAGCAGTACTTC
>.|TRBV7-9|TRBJ2-3|TRBD2
CASSRLADTTDTQYF
TGTGCCAGCAGCAGGCTAGCGGATACCACAGATACGCAGTATTTT
>.|TRBV20-1|TRBJ1-1|.
CSASDGNTEAFF
TGCAGTGCTAGTGACGGGAACACTGAAGCTTTCTTT
>.|TRBV27|TRBJ1-6|TRBD1
CASSRQGAGNSPLHF
TGTGCCAGCAGTCGGCAGGGGGCGGGTAATTCACCCCTCCACTTT
>.|TRBV18|TRBJ1-1|.
CASSGGEAFF
TGTGCCAGCTCAGGGGGTGAAGCTTTCTTT
>few|TRBV3-1|TRBJ2-5|.
CASSQDEHPRGETQYF
TGTGCCAGCAGCCAAGATGAGCACCCCCGGGGGGAGACCCAGTACTTC
>many|TRBV24-1|TRBJ2-3|.
CATSDLGTREDTQYF
TGTGCCACCAGTGATTTGGGGACAAGGGAGGATACGCAGTATTTT
>few|TRBV20-1|TRBJ1-4|.
CSAKRPGTTNEKLFF
TGCAGTGCTAAGCGTCCAGGGACAACTAATGAAAAACTGTTTTTT
>once|TRBV24-1|TRBJ2-3|.
CATSDPHDGFTDTQYF
TGTGCCACCAGTGATCCTCACGACGGATTCACAGATACGCAGTATTTT
>.|TRBV24-1|TRBJ1-2|.
CATSDLGRSYGYTF
TGTGCCACCAGTGATTTGGGCAGGAGCTATGGCTACACCTTC
>.|TRBV5-4|TRBJ2-5|.
CASSLIPGETQYF
TGTGCCAGCAGCTTGATTCCGGGGGAGACCCAGTACTTC
>.|TRBV7-3|TRBJ2-2|.
CASSRSNRHTGELFF
TGTGCCAGCAGCCGGTCAAATCGCCACACCGGGGAGCTGTTTTTT
>few|TRBV27|TRBJ1-2|.
CASSLEGGWGYTF
TGTGCCAGCAGCCTCGAGGGGGGCTGGGGCTACACCTTC
>.|TRBV11-2|TRBJ1-6|TRBD1
CASSPIDRGYSPLHF
TGTGCCAGCAGCCCGATAGACAGGGGGTATTCACCCCTCCACTTT
>few|TRBV27|TRBJ1-1|TRBD1
CASPNRGMRNTEAFF
TGTGCCAGCCCCAACAGGGGGATGAGGAACACTGAAGCTTTCTTT
>once|TRBV2|TRBJ2-2|TRBD2
CASSEARERESTSGGAPGELFF
TGTGCCAGCAGTGAAGCCAGAGAGCGGGAAAGTACTAGCGGGGGGGCCCCCGGGGAGCTGTTTTTT
>many|TRBV5-1|TRBJ2-3|.
CASSLGGVEDTQYF
TGCGCCAGCAGCTTGGGTGGGGTAGAAGATACGCAGTATTTT
>few|TRBV12-3/TRBV12-4|TRBJ2-3|TRBD2
CASSLGLAGAVDTQYF
TGTGCCAGCAGTTTAGGGCTAGCGGGAGCGGTAGATACGCAGTATTTT
>few|TRBV18|TRBJ2-7|TRBD1
CASSARDRGLYEQYF
TGTGCCAGCTCAGCCCGGGACAGGGGGCTTTACGAGCAGTACTTC
>few|TRBV19|TRBJ1-1|.
CASSSWNTGEAFF
TGTGCCAGTAGTAGCTGGAATACAGGGGAAGCTTTCTTT
>.|TRBV6-5|TRBJ2-5|TRBD1
CASSYLKFRGRETQYF
TGTGCCAGCAGTTACCTTAAATTCAGGGGGCGAGAGACCCAGTACTTC
>.|TRBV6-4|TRBJ2-3|TRBD1
CASSHGTDTDTQYF
TGTGCCAGCAGTCACGGGACAGACACAGATACGCAGTATTTT
>few|TRBV7-2|TRBJ2-1|TRBD2
CASSLAFAGGRNEQFF
TGTGCCAGCAGCTTAGCATTTGCGGGGGGGCGAAATGAGCAGTTCTTC
>.|TRBV5-5|TRBJ1-5|.
CASSWKDDNQPQHF
TGTGCCAGCAGCTGGAAGGACGACAATCAGCCCCAGCATTTT
>few|TRBV20-1|TRBJ2-1|.
CSANPGLSYNEQFF
TGCAGTGCTAACCCAGGCCTATCCTACAATGAGCAGTTCTTC
>.|TRBV18|TRBJ2-3|.
CASSLIPRDIWSDTQYF
TGTGCCAGCTCTCTTATCCCCCGGGACATCTGGTCAGATACGCAGTATTTT